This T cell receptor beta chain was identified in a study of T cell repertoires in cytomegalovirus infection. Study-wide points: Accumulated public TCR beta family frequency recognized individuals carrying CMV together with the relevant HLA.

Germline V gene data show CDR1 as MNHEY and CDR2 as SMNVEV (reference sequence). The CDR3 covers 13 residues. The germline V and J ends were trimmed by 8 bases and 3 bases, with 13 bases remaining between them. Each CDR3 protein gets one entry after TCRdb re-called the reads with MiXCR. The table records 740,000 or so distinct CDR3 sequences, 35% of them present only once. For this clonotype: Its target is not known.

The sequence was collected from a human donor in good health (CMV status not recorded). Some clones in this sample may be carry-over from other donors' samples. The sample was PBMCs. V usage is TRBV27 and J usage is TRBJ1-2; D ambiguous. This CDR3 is CASSPVFDYGYTF. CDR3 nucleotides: TGTGCCAGCTCCCCCGTGTTCGACTATGGCTACACCTTC.